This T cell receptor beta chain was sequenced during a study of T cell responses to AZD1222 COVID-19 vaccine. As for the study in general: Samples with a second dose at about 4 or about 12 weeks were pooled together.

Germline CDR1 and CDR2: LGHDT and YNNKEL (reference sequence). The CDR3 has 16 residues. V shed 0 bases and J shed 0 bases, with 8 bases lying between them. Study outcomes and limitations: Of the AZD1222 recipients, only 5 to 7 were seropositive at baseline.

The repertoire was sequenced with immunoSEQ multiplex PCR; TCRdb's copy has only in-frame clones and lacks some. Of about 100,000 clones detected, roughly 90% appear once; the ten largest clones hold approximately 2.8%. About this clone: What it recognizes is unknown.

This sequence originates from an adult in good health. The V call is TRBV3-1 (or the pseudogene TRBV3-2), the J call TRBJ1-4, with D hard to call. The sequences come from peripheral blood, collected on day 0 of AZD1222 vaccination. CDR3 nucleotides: TGTGCCAGCAGCCAAGAGATCGGTACAACTAATGAAAAACTGTTTTTT. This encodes CASSQEIGTTNEKLFF.